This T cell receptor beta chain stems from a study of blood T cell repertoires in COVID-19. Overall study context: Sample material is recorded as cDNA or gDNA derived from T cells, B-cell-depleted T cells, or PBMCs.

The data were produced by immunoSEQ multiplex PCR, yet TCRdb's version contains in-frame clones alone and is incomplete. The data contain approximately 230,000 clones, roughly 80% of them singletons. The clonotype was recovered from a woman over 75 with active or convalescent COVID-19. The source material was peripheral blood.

The CDR3 DNA reads as TGTGCCAGCAGCTTAGCGCTGGGACAGAACACTGAAGCTTTCTTT. This sequence encodes CASSLALGQNTEAFF. The chain combines TRBV7-9 with TRBJ1-1; weak D call: TRBD1 (6 bases). The CDR3 sequence is 15 residues long. With 0 bases removed from V and 1 base from J, the gap between germline ends came to 9 bases. Germline values: CDR1 SEHNR, CDR2 FQNEAQ (reference sequence).